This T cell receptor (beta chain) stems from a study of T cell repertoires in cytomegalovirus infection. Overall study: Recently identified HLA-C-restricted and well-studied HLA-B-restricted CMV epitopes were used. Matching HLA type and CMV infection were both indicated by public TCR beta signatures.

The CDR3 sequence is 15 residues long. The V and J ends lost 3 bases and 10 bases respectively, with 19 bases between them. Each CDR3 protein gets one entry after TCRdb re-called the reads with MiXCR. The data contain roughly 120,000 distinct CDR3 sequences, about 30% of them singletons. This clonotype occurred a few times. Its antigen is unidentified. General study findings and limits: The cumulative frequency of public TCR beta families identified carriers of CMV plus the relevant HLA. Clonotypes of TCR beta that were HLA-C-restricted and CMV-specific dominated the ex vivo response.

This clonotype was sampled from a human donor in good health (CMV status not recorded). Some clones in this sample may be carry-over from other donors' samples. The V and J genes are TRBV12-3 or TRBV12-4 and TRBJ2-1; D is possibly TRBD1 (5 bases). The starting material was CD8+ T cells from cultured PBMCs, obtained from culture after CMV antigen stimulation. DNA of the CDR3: TGTGCCAGCAGTTTTATCAGGGCCCAAAATGGAGAGCAGTTCTTC. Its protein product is CASSFIRAQNGEQFF.